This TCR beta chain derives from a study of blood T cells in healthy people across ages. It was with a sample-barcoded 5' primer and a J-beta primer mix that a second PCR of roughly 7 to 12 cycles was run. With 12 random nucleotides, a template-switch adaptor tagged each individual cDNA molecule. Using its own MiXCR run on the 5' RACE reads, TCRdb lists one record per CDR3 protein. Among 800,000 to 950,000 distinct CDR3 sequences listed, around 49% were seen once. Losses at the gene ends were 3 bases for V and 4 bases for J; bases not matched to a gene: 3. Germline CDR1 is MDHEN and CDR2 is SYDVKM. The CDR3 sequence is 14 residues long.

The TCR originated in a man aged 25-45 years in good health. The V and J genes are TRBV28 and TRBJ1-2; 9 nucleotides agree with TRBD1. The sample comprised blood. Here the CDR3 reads CASSLVDRGYGYTF. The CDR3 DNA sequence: TGTGCCAGCAGTTTGGTGGACAGGGGCTATGGCTACACCTTC.